A selection of T cell receptor beta chains follows, all from one sample in a study of response to subunit inactivated influenza vaccine. In TCRdb, the RT-PCR reads were re-called with MiXCR into one record per CDR3 protein. The sample contains around 320,000 distinct CDR3 sequences, roughly 20% of which appear only once. The sample was PBMCs from blood, taken approximately 22 months after vaccination. These receptors were obtained from a man between 50 and 69 years old who received an inactivated influenza vaccine. CDR3s include the opening cysteine and the closing phenylalanine or tryptophan. Each record gives: clone size, V gene, D gene, J gene, CDR3 protein, CDR3 DNA. D genes are given only for firm matches. For some rows the clone size is stated as once, few or many, or as a class when expanded; others skip it.

.,TRBV3-1,TRBD1,TRBJ2-7,CASSPRDRGYEQYF,TGTGCCAGCAGCCCTCGGGACAGGGGCTACGAGCAGTACTTC
few,TRBV28,TRBD1,TRBJ2-1,CASSTQGQGSYNEQFF,TGTGCCAGCAGTACCCAGGGACAGGGTTCTTACAATGAGCAGTTCTTC
.,TRBV28,TRBD2,TRBJ2-3,CASSPPASGRVDTQYF,TGTGCCAGCAGTCCCCCAGCTAGCGGGAGGGTTGATACGCAGTATTTT
.,TRBV4-2,.,TRBJ1-6,CASSQEGFNYNSPLHF,TGTGCCAGCAGCCAAGAGGGGTTCAACTATAATTCACCCCTCCACTTT
.,TRBV12-3/TRBV12-4,TRBD1,TRBJ1-6,CASSYTGGANSPLHF,TGTGCCAGCAGTTACACAGGGGGCGCGAATTCACCCCTCCACTTT
.,TRBV6-2/TRBV6-3,.,TRBJ1-2,CASSDARSYGYTF,TGTGCCAGCAGCGACGCCAGAAGCTATGGCTACACCTTC
many,TRBV12-3/TRBV12-4,.,TRBJ2-5,CASSLLIQETQYF,TGTGCCAGCAGTTTACTTATCCAAGAGACCCAGTACTTC
.,TRBV20-1,TRBD1,TRBJ2-6,CSAAPGTAFSGANVLTF,TGCAGTGCTGCTCCTGGGACAGCCTTCTCTGGGGCCAACGTCCTGACTTTC
.,TRBV5-1,.,TRBJ2-1,CASSVGLNNEQFF,TGCGCCAGCAGCGTCGGCCTAAACAATGAGCAGTTCTTC
.,TRBV20-1,.,TRBJ1-2,CSARSTMNYGYTF,TGCAGTGCCCGATCGACGATGAACTATGGCTACACCTTC
many,TRBV11-2,.,TRBJ1-4,CASSPGAIGEKLFF,TGTGCCAGCAGCCCAGGGGCAATAGGGGAAAAACTGTTTTTT
many,TRBV10-2,TRBD2,TRBJ2-1,CASTSGLAGGPGEQFF,TGCGCCAGCACCTCCGGACTAGCGGGGGGGCCAGGTGAGCAGTTCTTC
.,TRBV5-4,.,TRBJ2-7,CASSLGGYSYEQYF,TGTGCCAGCAGCTTGGGGGGGTACTCCTACGAGCAGTACTTC
few,TRBV5-1,.,TRBJ1-1,CASSLASGSVEAFF,TGCGCCAGCAGCTTGGCCTCGGGAAGCGTTGAAGCTTTCTTT
many,TRBV29-1,.,TRBJ2-1,CSGRSGRSYNEQFF,TGCAGCGGCCGGTCGGGCAGATCCTACAATGAGCAGTTCTTC
.,TRBV5-1,TRBD1,TRBJ2-1,CASSSNTGGAYNEQFF,TGCGCCAGCAGCTCGAATACAGGGGGCGCCTACAATGAGCAGTTCTTC
.,TRBV9,.,TRBJ2-2,CASSVEVGELFF,TGTGCCAGCAGCGTAGAAGTCGGGGAGCTGTTTTTT
few,TRBV11-2,.,TRBJ1-2,CASSTRQASNYGYTF,TGTGCCAGCAGCACTCGACAGGCCTCTAACTATGGCTACACCTTC
.,TRBV3-1,.,TRBJ2-5,CASSQQGTQYF,TGTGCCAGCAGCCAACAGGGGACCCAGTACTTC
.,TRBV5-1,.,TRBJ2-1,CASRSIADSYNEQFF,TGCGCCAGCAGATCCATAGCGGATTCCTACAATGAGCAGTTCTTC
few,TRBV5-6,TRBD1,TRBJ1-1,CASSSGQGAAEAFF,TGTGCCAGCAGCTCCGGACAGGGGGCGGCTGAAGCTTTCTTT
few,TRBV2,.,TRBJ1-2,CASSEGWADYCTF,TGTGCCAGCAGTGAAGGGTGGGCGGACTATTGCACCTTC
.,TRBV28,.,TRBJ1-6,CASIPQGRGNSPVHF,TGTGCCAGCATCCCCCAGGGCAGGGGTAATTCACCCGTCCACTTT
.,TRBV24-1,TRBD2,TRBJ2-3,CATGTGLAGAVDTQYF,TGTGCCACCGGGACCGGACTAGCGGGAGCGGTAGATACGCAGTATTTT
.,TRBV10-3,.,TRBJ2-7,CAISTPNALEQYF,TGTGCCATCAGTACCCCTAACGCGCTCGAGCAGTACTTC
few,TRBV20-1,.,TRBJ2-4,CSAEKGRLKNIQYF,TGCAGTGCGGAGAAAGGACGACTCAAAAACATTCAGTACTTC
.,TRBV28,TRBD1,TRBJ2-1,CASSLRATGHQSGQFF,TGTGCCAGCAGTTTGCGAGCGACAGGGCACCAGAGCGGGCAGTTCTTC
few,TRBV5-6,.,TRBJ2-3,CASSLAYTDTQYF,TGTGCCAGCAGCTTGGCTTACACAGATACGCAGTATTTT
many,TRBV5-1,.,TRBJ1-1,CASSSPGLNTEAFF,TGCGCCAGCAGCTCACCAGGGCTGAACACTGAAGCTTTCTTT
.,TRBV7-9,.,TRBJ2-2,CALDTGELFF,TGTGCCCTCGACACCGGGGAGCTGTTTTTT
.,TRBV5-1,.,TRBJ1-6,CASSSAGNYSPLHF,TGCGCCAGCAGCTCGGCAGGGAATTATTCACCCCTCCACTTT
many,TRBV2,TRBD1,TRBJ1-5,CASSGQGSNQPQHF,TGTGCCAGCAGCGGACAGGGAAGCAATCAGCCCCAGCATTTT
.,TRBV12-3/TRBV12-4,.,TRBJ1-5,CASSWGVLNQPQHF,TGTGCCAGCAGTTGGGGGGTGTTGAATCAGCCCCAGCATTTT
.,TRBV7-2,TRBD1,TRBJ1-6,CASSRGPDSPLHF,TGTGCCAGCAGCAGGGGGCCGGATTCACCCCTCCACTTT
few,TRBV5-1,.,TRBJ1-2,CASSVTGSTDYTF,TGCGCCAGCAGCGTGACCGGGTCGACGGACTACACCTTC
few,TRBV5-1,TRBD2,TRBJ2-3,CASSGTTGDTQYF,TGCGCCAGCAGCGGGACTACGGGAGATACGCAGTATTTT
few,TRBV5-6,.,TRBJ2-1,CASSLAGGTEQFF,TGTGCCAGCAGCTTGGCCGGGGGTACTGAGCAGTTCTTC
.,TRBV4-3,.,TRBJ1-4,CASSQDGAGNEKLFF,TGCGCCAGCAGCCAAGACGGGGCGGGTAATGAAAAACTGTTTTTT
.,TRBV10-3,.,TRBJ1-2,CAISESKYGYTF,TGTGCCATCAGTGAGTCGAAATATGGCTACACCTTC
few,TRBV6-1,.,TRBJ1-2,CASTALGVRGYTF,TGTGCCAGCACCGCCTTGGGTGTCCGCGGCTACACCTTC
many,TRBV4-3,TRBD1,TRBJ1-5,CASSQDLRQGARGNQPQHF,TGCGCCAGCAGCCAAGATCTGAGACAGGGGGCTAGGGGCAATCAGCCCCAGCATTTT
few,TRBV29-1,.,TRBJ1-4,CSVQQGYEKLFF,TGCAGCGTTCAACAGGGCTATGAAAAACTGTTTTTT